What follows describes a single T cell receptor beta chain. Germline loops: CDR1 SEHNR, CDR2 FQNEAQ (reference sequence). J lost 4 bases, V lost 5 bases, and 10 bases had no gene match. The CDR3 loop spans 15 amino acids. From RNA transcripts, TCR beta CDR3 regions were amplified. When the TCR CDR3 underwent first-round RT-PCR, the HTBI primer set was used. TCRdb redid the calling of the multiplex PCR reads with MiXCR, one entry per CDR3 protein. This repertoire shows fewer than 450,000 distinct CDR3 sequences, about 15% found once; its top ten account for roughly a fifth. PBMCs were derived from roughly 10 ml fresh peripheral blood. The sample originates from a study of T cells in Graves' hyperthyroidism and ophthalmopathy. Study information: Peripheral blood was drawn at first diagnosis, prior to all treatment.

This receptor was taken from a woman aged 60-70 years with Graves' ophthalmopathy. The material sequenced was blood. J is TRBJ2-5 and V is TRBV7-9; 7 bases map to TRBD1. The CDR3 DNA is TGTGCCAGCAGCGACAGCCGAGGGGGCGGAGAGACCCAGTACTTC. The encoded protein is CASSDSRGGGETQYF.